The clone carrying this T cell receptor beta chain was counted a few times. The target antigen is unknown. These data belong to a study of early T cells in non-severe SARS-CoV-2 infection. Study-level information: The sequenced material was bulk RNA from unsorted whole blood, and its chains were unpaired.

Individual cDNA molecules were tagged with unique molecular identifiers, the study reported. TCRdb reanalysed the 5' RACE reads using MiXCR and keeps one entry per CDR3 protein. The sample contains fewer than 90,000 distinct CDR3 sequences, around 15% of which appear only once. Germline loops: CDR1 SGDLS, CDR2 YYNGEE. Trimming took 0 bases from V and 5 from J; bases not matched to a gene: 5. This CDR3 contains 15 residues. Study-level points and caveats: Matching against VDJdb likely underestimated virus-specific expansions, favoring anti-spike CD8.

The TCR sequence derives from an adult who was a healthcare worker with PCR-confirmed SARS-CoV-2 infection or an uninfected control (not recorded which). This chain joins TRBV9 and TRBJ1-1; 9 positions agree with TRBD1. Sequences were obtained from whole blood. Here the CDR3 reads CASSVGDREWTEAFF. CDR3 DNA: TGTGCCAGCAGCGTAGGGGACAGGGAGTGGACTGAAGCTTTCTTT.